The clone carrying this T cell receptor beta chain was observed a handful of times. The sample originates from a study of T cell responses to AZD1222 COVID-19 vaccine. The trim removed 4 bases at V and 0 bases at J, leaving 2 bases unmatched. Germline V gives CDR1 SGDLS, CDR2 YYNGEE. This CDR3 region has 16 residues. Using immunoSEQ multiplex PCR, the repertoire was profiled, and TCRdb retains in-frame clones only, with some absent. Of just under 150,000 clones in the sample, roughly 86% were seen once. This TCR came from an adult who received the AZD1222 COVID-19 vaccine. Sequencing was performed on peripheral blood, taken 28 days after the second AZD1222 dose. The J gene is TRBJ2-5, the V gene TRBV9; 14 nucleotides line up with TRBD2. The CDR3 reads CASSPGLAGDQETQYF. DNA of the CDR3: TGTGCCAGCAGCCCGGGACTAGCGGGGGACCAAGAGACCCAGTACTTC. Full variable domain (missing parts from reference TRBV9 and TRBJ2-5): DSGVTQTPKHLITATGQRVTLRCSPRSGDLSVYWYQQSLDQGLQFLIQYYNGEERAKGNILERFSAQQFPDLHSELNLSSLELGDSALYFCASSPGLAGDQETQYFGPGTRLLVL.